These 30 T cell receptor beta chains were sequenced from one sample in a study of OX40 agonist ivuxolimab in advanced cancers. The repertoire was sequenced with immunoSEQ multiplex PCR; TCRdb's copy has only in-frame clones and lacks some. The sample has 70,000 or so clones, around 83% seen once. Material: CD4+ or CD8+ T cells sorted from blood, obtained in a trial of the OX40 agonist ivuxolimab. These receptors all stem from an adult with an advanced solid tumor such as melanoma, head and neck, liver or kidney cancer.

The genes are TRBV19 and TRBJ2-5; D ambiguous. Germline V gives CDR1 LNHDA, CDR2 SQIVND (reference sequence). This CDR3 region has 13 residues. The V and J ends lost 3 bases and 5 bases respectively, with 10 bases between them. CDR3 amino acids: CASSIRTVETQYF. CDR3 coding DNA: TGTGCCAGTAGTATTCGGACGGTCGAGACCCAGTACTTC.

The rearrangement links TRBV7-9 to TRBJ2-1, with TRBD2 identical over 8 bases. Germline CDR1 reads SEHNR; CDR2 reads FQNEAQ (reference sequence). There are 15 residues in the CDR3. The J segment lost 0 bases and the V segment lost 5 bases, leaving 3 bases of the junction unmatched. CDR3 nucleotides: TGTGCCAGCAGCCCGGGGGGGAGCTCCTACAATGAGCAGTTCTTC. Translating it yields CASSPGGSSYNEQFF.

V is TRBV5-1 and J is TRBJ1-1, with D uncertain. V gave up 0 bases and J gave up 0 bases, with 9 bases separating them. Germline CDR1 is SGHRS and CDR2 is YFSETQ. This CDR3 has 15 residues. CDR3 sequence reads: CASSLVGSMNTEAFF. CDR3 nucleotides: TGCGCCAGCAGCTTGGTAGGGTCCATGAACACTGAAGCTTTCTTT.

This sequence joins TRBV7-2 and TRBJ2-1; 8 nucleotides match TRBD1. The V and J ends lost 3 bases and 0 bases, in that order; junction bases with no gene match: 4. The germline gives CDR1 SGHTA, CDR2 FQGNSA. This CDR3 is built from 16 residues. The CDR3, as DNA: TGTGCCAGCAGCTTGGCAACAGGGGGCTCCTACAATGAGCAGTTCTTC. It translates to CASSLATGGSYNEQFF. Supplemented by reference TRBV7-2 and TRBJ2-1, the full variable domain reads GAGVSQSPSNKVTEKGKDVELRCDPISGHTALYWYRQSLGQGLEFLIYFQGNSAPDKSGLPSDRFSAERTGGSVSTLTIQRTQQEDSAVYLCASSLATGGSYNEQFFGPGTRLTVL.

This chain uses TRBV29-1 with TRBJ2-1; TRBD2 agrees at 9 bases. Germline-derived CDR1 and CDR2 are SQVTM and ANQGSEA. The CDR3 length is 14 residues. Trimming took 4 bases from V and 7 from J; bases not matched to a gene: 8. The CDR3 reads CSVGLAGVINEQFF. In DNA form, the CDR3 reads TGCAGCGTTGGGTTAGCGGGAGTAATAAATGAGCAGTTCTTC.

This rearrangement joins TRBV28 to TRBJ2-7, with a weak D call TRBD1 (6 bases). The CDR3 totals 12 residues. Germline V gene data show CDR1 as MDHEN and CDR2 as SYDVKM. Between the trimmed V and J ends, which lost 7 bases and 7 bases, there was a span of 14 bases. The DNA for the CDR3 is TGTGCCAGCAACACAGGGTCGAGGGAGCAGTACTTC. Amino acid sequence: CASNTGSREQYF.

This clone has just one count. The rearrangement joins TRBV5-1 to TRBJ2-7, with TRBD1 matching 7 bases. The CDR3 spans 15 residues. The trim removed 4 bases at V and 5 bases at J, leaving 12 bases unmatched. Germline V CDR1 and CDR2: SGHRS, YFSETQ. The CDR3 DNA is TGCGCCAGCAGCCTAGGGCAGGGGGAGAGAAACGAGCAGTACTTC. This gives the protein CASSLGQGERNEQYF.

The CDR3 nucleotides read TGTGCCAGCAGCCCGAGACAGGGGTTGAGAGAAAAACTGTTTTTT. Amino acid sequence: CASSPRQGLREKLFF. The V call is TRBV5-6, the J call TRBJ1-4, with 8 bases lining up with TRBD1. Trimming removed 4 bases from V and 8 bases from J; junction bases left unmatched: 10. The CDR3 runs to 15 residues. Germline CDR1 reads SGHDT; CDR2 reads YYEEEE.

The chain uses TRBV19 and TRBJ1-1; D perhaps matches TRBD1 (6 bases). CDR1 is LNHDA and CDR2 is SQIVND in the germline V gene (reference sequence). V was trimmed by 5 bases and J by 1 base, leaving 11 bases between them. The CDR3 extends over 14 amino acids. CDR3 sequence: CASSSQGRNTEAFF. The CDR3 region has the DNA TGTGCCAGTAGTTCACAGGGTCGGAACACTGAAGCTTTCTTT.

The chain uses TRBV28 and TRBJ2-5; the D gene is possibly TRBD1 (5 bases). The J call is doubtful: the DNA matches TRBJ2-7 better. CDR3 length: 14 residues. Germline CDR1 and CDR2: MDHEN and SYDVKM. CDR3 DNA sequence: TGTGCCAGCAGTTTAAGGGGCCTAGAATACGAGCAGTACTTC. This codes for CASSLRGLEYEQYF.

J is TRBJ2-2 and V is TRBV4-1; possibly TRBD1 or TRBD2 for D (5 bases each). This CDR3 region has 14 residues. V was clipped by 4 bases and J by 5 bases, with 11 bases between them. From germline, CDR1 is MGHRA and CDR2 YSYEKL. CDR3 coding DNA: TGCGCCAGCAGCCGGGGGAGTCTAACCGGGGAGCTGTTTTTT. This codes for CASSRGSLTGELFF.

V gene TRBV28 combines with J gene TRBJ2-1; D might be TRBD2 (6 bases). CDR1 is MDHEN, CDR2 SYDVKM, per germline. With 6 bases removed from V and 4 bases from J, the gap between germline ends came to 16 bases. The CDR3 extends over 15 amino acids. CDR3 in DNA: TGTGCCAGCAGGGGGTGGGGGGAAGGATACAATGAGCAGTTCTTC. Its protein is CASRGWGEGYNEQFF.

The chain employs TRBV5-6 and TRBJ2-7; 12 bases map to TRBD1. The V gene's germline CDR1 is SGHDT and CDR2 YYEEEE. V lost 0 bases to trimming and J lost 0 bases; unmatched junction nucleotides: 7. The CDR3 consists of 18 residues. CDR3 bases: TGTGCCAGCAGCTTGGGGCGGGACAGGGGGCTGAGCTCCTACGAGCAGTACTTC. Amino acid sequence: CASSLGRDRGLSSYEQYF. Looking up the rest from reference TRBV5-6 and TRBJ2-7 gives the full variable domain: DAGVTQSPTHLIKTRGQQVTLRCSPKSGHDTVSWYQQALGQGPQFIFQYYEEEERQRGNFPDRFSGHQFPNYSSELNVNALLLGDSALYLCASSLGRDRGLSSYEQYFGPGTRLTVT.

V and J are TRBV18 and TRBJ2-3, with D possibly matching TRBD2 (6 bases). Germline CDR1 and CDR2: KGHSH and LQKENI. Trimming took 2 bases from V and 0 from J, leaving 15 bases between them. The CDR3 consists of 17 residues. The CDR3 sequence is CASSPSGRGRSTDTQYF. CDR3 DNA: TGTGCCAGCTCACCATCGGGGCGGGGAAGAAGCACAGATACGCAGTATTTT. The variable domain in full, with the rest retrieved from reference TRBV18 and TRBJ2-3, is NAGVMQNPRHLVRRRGQEARLRCSPMKGHSHVYWYRQLPEEGLKFMVYLQKENIIDESGMPKERFSAEFPKEGPSILRIQQVVRGDSAAYFCASSPSGRGRSTDTQYFGPGTRLTVL.

Concerning this clone itself: An end of the junction does not agree with germline; a read error may underlie this. At the DNA level, this CDR3 is encoded by other sequences in the same sample as well. The chain uses TRBV5-1 and TRBJ2-6, with D perhaps TRBD2 (6 bases). The germline V gene encodes CDR1 SGHRS and CDR2 YFSETQ. CDR3 length: 15 amino acids. CDR3 region: CASSLGGSGANVLTF. The CDR3 DNA is TGCGCCAGTAGCTTGGGGGGCTCTGGGGCCAACGTCCTGACTTTC.

The chain combines TRBV29-1 with TRBJ1-1, with D possibly being TRBD1 (6 bases). The V end was cut by 5 bases, the J end by 1 base, with 11 bases between. Germline values: CDR1 SQVTM, CDR2 ANQGSEA. The CDR3 runs to 13 residues. This chain's CDR3 is CSVRGDPNTEAFF. CDR3 sequence (DNA): TGCAGCGTTAGGGGGGACCCGAACACTGAAGCTTTCTTT.

The chain uses TRBV19 and TRBJ1-4; a possible D gene is TRBD1 (5 bases). Germline CDR1 LNHDA, CDR2 SQIVND (reference sequence). V lost 3 bases to trimming and J lost 12 bases, with 17 bases between them. This CDR3 is built from 14 residues. The DNA of the CDR3 is TGTGCCAGTAGTATGATTACAGGACCGAAGGAACTGTTTTTT. Protein sequence: CASSMITGPKELFF.

This clone was seen a handful of times. DNA of the CDR3: TGTGCCAGCAGCTTGGCGATAGGGACGGGGGGCTACACCTTC. This gives the protein CASSLAIGTGGYTF. This chain joins TRBV5-4 and TRBJ1-2; tentative D call: TRBD1 (5 bases). Germline-derived CDR1 and CDR2 are SGHNT and YYREEE (reference sequence). Trimming took 0 bases from V and 8 from J, leaving 14 bases between them. The CDR3 contains 14 residues.

The rearrangement joins TRBV10-1 to TRBJ2-4, with 8 bases aligning to TRBD1. V was clipped by 8 bases and J by 8 bases; unmatched bases: 11. Germline V gene lookup returns CDR1 WNHNN and CDR2 SYGVQD (reference sequence). This CDR3 is 14 amino acids long. CDR3 DNA: TGCGCCAGCTCCAGGGGGCGTTTAAGCGACATTCAGTACTTC. Translated: CASSRGRLSDIQYF.

The chain has TRBV5-1 and TRBJ1-1; D unclear. This CDR3 region has 14 residues. Trimming cost V 2 bases and J 1 base, with 9 bases left between them. From germline, CDR1 is SGHRS and CDR2 YFSETQ. This CDR3 is CASSFHVPNTEAFF. CDR3 DNA: TGCGCCAGCAGCTTCCACGTACCGAACACTGAAGCTTTCTTT.

This CDR3 reads CASSLDIGLYEQYF. CDR3 nucleotide sequence: TGCGCCAGCAGCTTGGACATCGGCCTCTACGAGCAGTACTTC. This chain uses TRBV5-1 with TRBJ2-7, with no clear D. CDR3 length equals 14 residues. Trimming removed 0 bases at V and 3 bases at J, with 10 bases between. The germline CDR1 and CDR2 sequences are SGHRS and YFSETQ.

The chain carries TRBV10-1 and TRBJ2-2; 7 nucleotides align to TRBD2. In germline, CDR1 is WNHNN, CDR2 SYGVQD (reference sequence). The CDR3 consists of 14 residues. The junction had 6 bases not matched to a gene; V was cut back by 4 bases and J by 7 bases. Written as DNA, the CDR3 is TGCGCCAGCAGTGCGGCGGGAGTTTTCGGGGAGCTGTTTTTT. Translating gives CASSAAGVFGELFF.

This chain uses TRBV10-3 with TRBJ2-2; 10 bases align to TRBD2. The CDR3 consists of 15 residues. Germline-derived CDR1 and CDR2 are ENHRY and SYGVKD. After removal of 6 bases from V and 6 bases from J, the junction contained 7 bases not matched to a gene. The CDR3 region is CAIRLAGEEAGELFF. DNA of the CDR3: TGTGCCATCAGGCTAGCGGGAGAGGAGGCCGGGGAGCTGTTTTTT.

The gene calls are TRBV10-1 and TRBJ1-5; D gene uncertain. The CDR3 runs 16 residues. Germline values: CDR1 WNHNN, CDR2 SYGVQD (reference sequence). V lost 0 bases, J lost 7 bases, and 16 bases lay in between. The CDR3 region is CASSESIGSRRQPQHF. DNA of the CDR3: TGCGCCAGCAGTGAGTCGATCGGGTCGAGACGCCAGCCCCAGCATTTT.

The chain recombines TRBV5-1 with TRBJ2-3, with TRBD2 matching over 11 bases. The CDR3 consists of 16 residues. Germline V gene sequence: CDR1 SGHRS, CDR2 YFSETQ. The ends lost 0 bases at V and 5 bases at J; junction bases unmatched: 5. The CDR3 loop is CASSLVLAGEVDTQYF. The CDR3, as DNA: TGCGCCAGCAGCTTGGTACTAGCGGGAGAGGTAGATACGCAGTATTTT.

In this sample, this clone turned up once. V gene TRBV19 combines with J gene TRBJ2-7; 9 nucleotides align to TRBD2. CDR3 length: 14 residues. V lost 5 bases and J lost 6; bases outside the gene matches: 8. The germline CDR1 and CDR2 sequences are LNHDA and SQIVND (reference sequence). Here the CDR3 DNA reads TGTGCCAGTAGTGTTCCTAGCGGGATTGCCGAGCAGTACTTC. Its translation is CASSVPSGIAEQYF.

As to this clone: This CDR3 is also generated by other DNA sequences in the sample. This sequence joins TRBV6-1 and TRBJ2-3; 8 bases fit TRBD1. The CDR3 totals 16 residues. CDR1 is MNHNS and CDR2 is SASEGT in the germline V gene. With V trimmed by 2 bases and J by 1 base, 5 bases remained unmatched. The CDR3 nucleotides read TGTGCCAGCAGTGAAAGCGACAGGGGCGGCACAGATACGCAGTATTTT. This sequence encodes CASSESDRGGTDTQYF.

V usage is TRBV19 and J usage is TRBJ2-1; 7 bases match TRBD2. J was trimmed by 3 bases and V by 5 bases; bases with no gene match: 4. This CDR3 is built from 14 residues. CDR1 and CDR2 from the germline V gene are LNHDA and SQIVND (reference sequence). The CDR3 region is CASSFGLDYNEQFF. CDR3 in DNA: TGTGCCAGTAGTTTCGGACTAGACTACAATGAGCAGTTCTTC. The full variable domain, its missing parts supplied by reference TRBV19 and TRBJ2-1, is DGGITQSPKYLFRKEGQNVTLSCEQNLNHDAMYWYRQDPGQGLRLIYYSQIVNDFQKGDIAEGYSVSREKKESFPLTVTSAQKNPTAFYLCASSFGLDYNEQFFGPGTRLTVL.

The V call is TRBV28, the J call TRBJ1-2; 8 bases are a match to TRBD1. Losses at the gene ends were 1 base for V and 2 bases for J; bases not matched to a gene: 3. CDR3 size: 15 residues. In germline, CDR1 is MDHEN, CDR2 SYDVKM. The CDR3 sequence: CASSLLRTGNYGYTF. The CDR3 DNA reads as TGTGCCAGCAGTTTATTACGGACAGGGAACTATGGCTACACCTTC.

J is TRBJ1-1 and V is TRBV11-2; D unresolved. V dropped 3 bases and J dropped 3 bases, with 8 bases sitting between them. The CDR3 runs to 13 residues. Germline CDR1 reads SGHAT; CDR2 reads FQNNGV. For the CDR3, the DNA is TGTGCCAGCAGCTTGCAGACACACACTGAAGCTTTCTTT. Encoded protein: CASSLQTHTEAFF.